This is a list of T cell receptor beta chains from one sample in a study of neurological immune-mediated disorders. TCRdb reanalysed the 5' RACE reads using MiXCR and keeps one entry per CDR3 protein. Of tens of thousands of distinct CDR3 sequences in the sample, 3.5% were seen once. Sequenced material: PBMCs. All receptors come from a woman in her forties or fifties with multiple sclerosis. Each CDR3 is given without its conserved first and last residue.

v_call	cdr3_aa
TRBV20-1	SARSFGLDGEQY
TRBV7-6	ASSLALGVKETQY
TRBV5-1	ASSLFQVTEQF
TRBV3-1	ASTYRASQETQY
TRBV7-9	ASSTKNADTQY
TRBV7-3	ASSLSPTDTQY
TRBV5-5	ASSKGLAGAQETQY
TRBV7-2	ASSLDGQGGEKLF
TRBV5-1	ASSFLRDSYEQY
TRBV20-1	SAQQGAPYEQY
TRBV9	ASSVNQGDGYT
TRBV5-1	ASSLDPGQGSSPLH
TRBV29-1	SLRNRGQGETQY
TRBV9	ASSVVGDKNTEAF
TRBV20-1	SAYRELGSYEQY
TRBV7-8	ASRLRRERGSTDTQY
TRBV7-6	ASSLAAGGGSYEQY
TRBV11-2	ASSWTGGELF
TRBV20-1	SASRPEGFQPQH
TRBV5-1	ASSPVPGLAGGPAKNIQY
TRBV20-1	SARDDRGRNEAF
TRBV4-3	ASSQVAGGRGANVLT
TRBV10-3	AISETTGGLGYGYT
TRBV12-3/TRBV12-4	ASSLSRKNIQY
TRBV29-1	SVEAQTAWGEQY
TRBV5-1	ASSLKDEQY
TRBV7-2	ASSGSRAGQY
TRBV20-1	SVVLAGQETQY
TRBV5-1	ASSLEGSTQVQETQY
TRBV19	ASSIVSGRNQPQH
TRBV9	ASSIATTGRSGELF
TRBV5-1	ASSLQDRGTEAF
TRBV20-1	SGTSGFANTGELF
TRBV7-2	ASSPHTDTQY
TRBV5-6	ASSLVLDTQY
TRBV19	ASSIDLAGYAEAF
TRBV9	ASSDGTRTDTQY
TRBV27	ASSPLATGPGANVLT
TRBV4-3	ASSQDRLAGGSYNEQF
TRBV20-1	SARSGGGYGYT
TRBV5-6	ASSLLQGGEKLF
TRBV20-1	SARRGGDRAEAF
TRBV12-3/TRBV12-4	ASSADRGTVTEAF
TRBV7-8	ASSLDRGVGELF
TRBV4-1	ASSPELVETQY
TRBV7-6	ASRSDRGSGELF
TRBV5-1	ASSLGQGSGDTQY
TRBV6-6	ASSRRGGYEQY
TRBV9	ASSEGQGSYNEQF
TRBV20-1	SGGVVGQGDSDTQY
TRBV5-1	ASSLDPTDRVSIYNEQF
TRBV9	ASSQAGGEAASGYT